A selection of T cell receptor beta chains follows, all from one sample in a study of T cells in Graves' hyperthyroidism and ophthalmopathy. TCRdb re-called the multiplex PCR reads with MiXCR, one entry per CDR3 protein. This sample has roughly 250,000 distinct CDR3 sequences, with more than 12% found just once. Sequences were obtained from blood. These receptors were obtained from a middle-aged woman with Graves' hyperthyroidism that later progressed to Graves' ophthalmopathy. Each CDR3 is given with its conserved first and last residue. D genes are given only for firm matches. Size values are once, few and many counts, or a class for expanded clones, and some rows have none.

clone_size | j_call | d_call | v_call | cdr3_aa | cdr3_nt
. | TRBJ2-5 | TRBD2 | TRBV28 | CASSPRDYRETQYF | TGTGCCAGCAGTCCCCGGGACTATCGTGAGACCCAGTACTTC
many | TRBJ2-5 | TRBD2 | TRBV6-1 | CASSSGRGGALETQYF | TGTGCCAGCTCTAGCGGGAGGGGGGGGGCGTTGGAGACCCAGTACTTC
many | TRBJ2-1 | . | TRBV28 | CASTQGAAYNEQFF | TGTGCCAGCACCCAGGGAGCGGCTTACAATGAGCAGTTCTTC
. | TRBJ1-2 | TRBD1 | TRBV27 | CASSFGTGSGYTF | TGTGCCAGCAGTTTTGGGACAGGGAGTGGCTACACCTTC
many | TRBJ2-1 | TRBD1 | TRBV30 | CAWTQGDGNEQFF | TGTGCCTGGACACAGGGGGACGGTAATGAGCAGTTCTTC
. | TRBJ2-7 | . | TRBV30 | CAWSVKGNRRVEQYF | TGTGCCTGGAGTGTAAAAGGGAACAGAAGGGTCGAGCAGTACTTC
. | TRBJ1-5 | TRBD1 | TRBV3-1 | CASSQERGNREQGASQPQHF | TGTGCCAGCAGCCAAGAAAGAGGGAACAGGGAGCAGGGGGCGAGTCAGCCCCAGCATTTT
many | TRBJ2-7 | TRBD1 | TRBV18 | CASSPGGQGIYEQYF | TGTGCCAGCTCACCAGGGGGACAGGGTATCTACGAGCAGTACTTC
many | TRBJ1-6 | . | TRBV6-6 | CASSYSAVSWGSPLHF | TGTGCCAGCAGTTACTCGGCAGTCAGCTGGGGGTCACCCCTCCACTTT
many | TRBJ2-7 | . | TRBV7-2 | CASSFLRLDPYEQYF | TGTGCCAGCAGCTTCCTAAGACTAGACCCCTACGAGCAGTACTTC
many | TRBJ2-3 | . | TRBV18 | CASSPRGQQGTDTQYF | TGTGCCAGCTCACCGAGGGGCCAGCAAGGCACAGATACGCAGTATTTT
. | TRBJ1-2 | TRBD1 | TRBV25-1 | CASSAPGQGSDGYTF | TGTGCCAGCAGTGCCCCGGGACAGGGGTCCGATGGCTACACCTTC
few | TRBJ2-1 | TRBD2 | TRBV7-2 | CASSSEGLADNEQFF | TGTGCCAGCAGCTCCGAGGGACTAGCGGACAATGAGCAGTTCTTC
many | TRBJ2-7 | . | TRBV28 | CASHPWRGHYEQYF | TGTGCCAGCCACCCATGGAGGGGGCACTACGAGCAGTACTTC
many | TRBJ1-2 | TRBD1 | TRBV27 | CASSHLIDRGGLKGGQYGYTF | TGTGCCAGCAGTCATCTCATCGACAGGGGCGGTCTAAAAGGGGGGCAGTATGGCTACACCTTC
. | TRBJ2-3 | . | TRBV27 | CASSFRGGHTDTQYF | TGTGCCAGCAGTTTTCGAGGCGGGCACACAGATACGCAGTATTTT
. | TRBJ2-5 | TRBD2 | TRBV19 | CASNTGLAGGRETQYF | TGTGCCAGTAATACGGGACTAGCGGGAGGGCGGGAGACCCAGTACTTC
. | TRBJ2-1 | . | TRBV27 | CASSFTGASNEQFF | TGTGCCAGCAGTTTTACCGGGGCCTCCAATGAGCAGTTCTTC
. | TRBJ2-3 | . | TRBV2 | CASSEVTGSTDTQYF | TGTGCCAGCAGTGAGGTGACAGGAAGCACAGATACGCAGTATTTT
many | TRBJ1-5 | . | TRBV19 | CASSKTDSNQPQHF | TGTGCCAGTAGTAAGACAGATAGCAATCAGCCCCAGCATTTT
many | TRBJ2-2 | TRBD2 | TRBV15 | CATSRSGKFVAGELFF | TGTGCCACCAGCAGGAGCGGGAAGTTCGTAGCCGGGGAGCTGTTTTTT
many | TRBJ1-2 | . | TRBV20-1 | CTSRDGYTF | TGCACCAGCAGGGATGGCTACACCTTC
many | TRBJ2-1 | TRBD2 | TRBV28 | CASSTPELAGVLEQFF | TGTGCCAGCAGTACCCCGGAACTAGCGGGAGTATTGGAGCAGTTCTTC
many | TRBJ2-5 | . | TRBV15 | CATSSPLETQYF | TGTGCCACCAGCAGCCCTCTGGAGACCCAGTACTTC
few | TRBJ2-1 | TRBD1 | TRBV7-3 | CASSFGTGSYNEQFF | TGTGCCAGCAGCTTCGGGACAGGATCCTACAATGAGCAGTTCTTC
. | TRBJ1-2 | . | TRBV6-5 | CASIISTRNYGYTF | TGTGCCAGCATTATATCGACACGGAACTATGGCTACACCTTC
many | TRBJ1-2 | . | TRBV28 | CASSQGSSNYGYTF | TGTGCCAGCAGTCAGGGATCCTCTAACTATGGCTACACCTTC
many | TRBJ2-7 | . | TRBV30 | CAWSVLGDPMPGVYEQYF | TGTGCCTGGAGTGTACTGGGGGACCCCATGCCGGGAGTCTACGAGCAGTACTTC
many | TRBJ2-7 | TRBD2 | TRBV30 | CAWNPGGDYEQYF | TGTGCCTGGAATCCTGGGGGGGACTACGAGCAGTACTTC
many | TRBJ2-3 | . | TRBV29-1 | CSVERGTGTDTQYF | TGCAGCGTTGAAAGAGGGACCGGCACAGATACGCAGTATTTT
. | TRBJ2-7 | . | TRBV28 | CASSSGLFFYEQYF | TGTGCCAGCAGCTCGGGACTGTTCTTCTACGAGCAGTACTTC
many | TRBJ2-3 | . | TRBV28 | CASSRPGTDTQYF | TGTGCCAGCAGCCGCCCGGGGACAGATACGCAGTATTTT
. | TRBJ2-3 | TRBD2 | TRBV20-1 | CSARDVLAGALDTQYF | TGCAGTGCTAGAGATGTGCTAGCGGGAGCCTTGGATACGCAGTATTTT
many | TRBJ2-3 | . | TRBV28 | CASSPGSADTQYF | TGTGCCAGCAGCCCTGGCAGCGCAGATACGCAGTATTTT
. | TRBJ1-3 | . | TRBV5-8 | CASRLRSGSGNTIYF | TGTGCCAGCAGACTAAGGTCCGGCTCTGGAAACACCATATATTTT
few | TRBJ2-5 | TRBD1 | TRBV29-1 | CSVPRQPGQGRETQYF | TGCAGCGTTCCCCGTCAACCGGGACAGGGGAGAGAGACCCAGTACTTC
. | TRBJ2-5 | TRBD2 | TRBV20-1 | CSARVAGGETQYF | TGCAGTGCTAGGGTAGCGGGGGGAGAGACCCAGTACTTC
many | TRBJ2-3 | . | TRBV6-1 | CASSEVPGDTDTQYF | TGTGCCAGCAGTGAAGTCCCCGGGGACACAGATACGCAGTATTTT
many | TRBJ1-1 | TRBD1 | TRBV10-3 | CATRQGGETEAFF | TGTGCCACGCGACAGGGCGGAGAAACTGAAGCTTTCTTT
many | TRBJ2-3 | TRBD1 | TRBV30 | CAWSRDSHTDTQYF | TGTGCCTGGAGTCGGGACAGTCACACAGATACGCAGTATTTT
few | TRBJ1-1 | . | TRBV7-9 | CASSQGIVAFF | TGTGCCAGCAGCCAAGGGATCGTGGCTTTCTTT
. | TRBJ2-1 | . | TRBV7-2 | CASSLSAGTDGNEQFF | TGTGCCAGCAGCTTATCAGCCGGGACCGACGGCAATGAGCAGTTCTTC